The present TCR beta chain was sequenced within a study of T-cell memory formation after mild COVID-19. This clonotype was seen a few times. TCRdb re-analysed the 5' RACE reads in MiXCR, keeping a single row per CDR3 protein. The repertoire includes hundreds of thousands of distinct CDR3 sequences, about 20% of them detected once, and about 8.4% sits in the top ten. This receptor was obtained from an adult woman who had mild COVID-19 (a few samples of this study predate the infection). Cell type and time point are not known. Input material: PBMCs or a T cell subset sorted from them (not recorded which).

The CDR3 sequence: CASTYSPGTSLISEQFF. In nucleotides, the CDR3 is TGTGCCAGCACCTATTCTCCCGGGACTAGCCTAATTTCTGAGCAGTTCTTC. The chain carries TRBV7-9 and TRBJ2-1; 9 bases align to TRBD2. V trimming: 7 bases; J trimming: 9 bases; junction bases outside the gene matches: 19. The CDR3 contains 17 residues. Germline V gene sequence: CDR1 SEHNR, CDR2 FQNEAQ (reference sequence).